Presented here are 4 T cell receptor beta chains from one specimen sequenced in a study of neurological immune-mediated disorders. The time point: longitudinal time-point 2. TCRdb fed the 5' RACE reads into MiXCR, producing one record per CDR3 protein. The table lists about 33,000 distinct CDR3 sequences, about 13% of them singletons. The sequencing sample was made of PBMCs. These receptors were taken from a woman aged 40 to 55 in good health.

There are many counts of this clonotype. The CDR3: CASSPQDRGNNQPQHF. CDR3 DNA sequence: TGTGCCAGCTCACCGCAGGACAGGGGAAACAATCAGCCCCAGCATTTT. This rearrangement joins TRBV18 to TRBJ1-5; 9 bases are a match to TRBD1. With V trimmed by 3 bases and J by 3 bases, 6 bases remained unmatched. Germline V gene lookup returns CDR1 KGHSH and CDR2 LQKENI. The CDR3 covers 16 residues.

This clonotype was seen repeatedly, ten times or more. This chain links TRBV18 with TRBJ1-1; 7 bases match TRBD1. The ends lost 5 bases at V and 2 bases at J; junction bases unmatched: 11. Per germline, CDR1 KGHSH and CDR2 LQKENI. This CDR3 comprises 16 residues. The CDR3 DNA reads TGTGCCAGCTCAAGCCGATCCGGGACAGCCAACACTGAAGCTTTCTTT. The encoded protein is CASSSRSGTANTEAFF.

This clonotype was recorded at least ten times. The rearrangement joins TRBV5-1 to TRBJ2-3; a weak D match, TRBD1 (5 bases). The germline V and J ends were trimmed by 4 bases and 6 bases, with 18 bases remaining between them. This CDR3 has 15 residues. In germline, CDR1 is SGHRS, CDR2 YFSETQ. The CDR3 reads CASSEGAVTGDTQYF. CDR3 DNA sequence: TGCGCCAGCAGCGAAGGGGCGGTAACCGGGGATACGCAGTATTTT.

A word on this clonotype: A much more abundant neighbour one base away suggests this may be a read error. The CDR3 DNA is TGTGCCAGCTCAGGGGCCCGGGGCAATCAGCCCCAGCATTTT. It specifies CASSGARGNQPQHF. V and J are TRBV2 and TRBJ1-5; D perhaps matches TRBD1 (6 bases). Germline V CDR1 and CDR2: SNHLY, FYNNEI. Trimming removed 8 bases at V and 2 bases at J, with 13 bases between. This CDR3 is built from 14 residues.